This T cell receptor beta chain comes out of a study of Ad26.COV2.S vaccination and SARS-CoV-2 variants. This clone showed up just once. TCRdb keeps only in-frame clones here, not all; method: immunoSEQ multiplex PCR. The sample holds about 350,000 clones; 80% to 90% are singletons and the top ten take around 11%. Specified treatment: around 19 received Ad26.COV2.S at low or high dose, single or two shots; about 5 received placebo; per-sample allocation not given. Specimen acquisition occurred on day 63 following the initial vaccine or placebo injection. This sequence was found in a person between 18 and 65 years old who received the Ad26.COV2.S COVID-19 vaccine or a placebo. The sequencing here drew on peripheral blood, taken in a trial of Ad26.COV2.S vaccine versus placebo.

The CDR3 spells CSVRDTGDSGANVLTF. In DNA, the CDR3 is TGCAGCGTCAGGGACACGGGTGACTCTGGGGCCAACGTCCTGACTTTC. The genes are TRBV29-1 and TRBJ2-6, with D possibly being TRBD1 (6 bases). This CDR3 is built from 16 residues. Germline V gives CDR1 SQVTM, CDR2 ANQGSEA. Trimming took 6 bases from V and 0 from J, leaving 15 bases between them.